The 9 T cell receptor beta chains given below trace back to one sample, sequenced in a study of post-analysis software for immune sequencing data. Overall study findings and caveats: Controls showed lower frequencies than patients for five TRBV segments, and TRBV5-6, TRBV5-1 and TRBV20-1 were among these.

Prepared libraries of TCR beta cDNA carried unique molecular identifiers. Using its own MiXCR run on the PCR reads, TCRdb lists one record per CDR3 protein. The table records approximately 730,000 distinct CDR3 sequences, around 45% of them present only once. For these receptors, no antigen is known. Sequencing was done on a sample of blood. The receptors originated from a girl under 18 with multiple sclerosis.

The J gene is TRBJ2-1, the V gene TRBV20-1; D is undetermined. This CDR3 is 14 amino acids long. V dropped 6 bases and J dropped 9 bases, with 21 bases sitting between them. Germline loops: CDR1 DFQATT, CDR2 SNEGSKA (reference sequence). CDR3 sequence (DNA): TGCAGTGCGAGCGTGGCTAGTTCCGTCGTTGAGCAGTTCTTC. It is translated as CSASVASSVVEQFF.

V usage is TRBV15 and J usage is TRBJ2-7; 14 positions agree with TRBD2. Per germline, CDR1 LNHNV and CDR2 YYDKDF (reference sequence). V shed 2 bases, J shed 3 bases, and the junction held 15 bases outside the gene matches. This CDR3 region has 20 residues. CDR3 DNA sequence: TGTGCCACCAGCAGACCCCTAGGGGGGACTAGCGGGAGATCTCGCTACGAGCAGTACTTC. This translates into CATSRPLGGTSGRSRYEQYF.

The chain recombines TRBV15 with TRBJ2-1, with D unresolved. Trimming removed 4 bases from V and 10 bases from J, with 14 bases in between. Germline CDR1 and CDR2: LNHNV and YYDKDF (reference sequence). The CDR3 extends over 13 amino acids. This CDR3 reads CATSTPGAQEQFF. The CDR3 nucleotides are TGTGCCACCAGCACACCTGGCGCCCAAGAGCAGTTCTTC.

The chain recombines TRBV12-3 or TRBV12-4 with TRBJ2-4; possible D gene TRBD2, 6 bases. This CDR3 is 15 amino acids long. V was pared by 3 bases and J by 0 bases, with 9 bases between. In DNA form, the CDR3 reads TGTGCCAGCAGTTTTTCGGGACTAGCCAAAAACATTCAGTACTTC. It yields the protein CASSFSGLAKNIQYF.

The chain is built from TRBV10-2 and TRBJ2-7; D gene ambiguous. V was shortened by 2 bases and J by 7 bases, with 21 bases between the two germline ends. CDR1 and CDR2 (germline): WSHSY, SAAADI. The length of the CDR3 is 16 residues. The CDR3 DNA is TGCGCCAGCAGTGAGGTGATCGGGCTGTGGGCTAATGAGCAGTACTTC. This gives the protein CASSEVIGLWANEQYF.

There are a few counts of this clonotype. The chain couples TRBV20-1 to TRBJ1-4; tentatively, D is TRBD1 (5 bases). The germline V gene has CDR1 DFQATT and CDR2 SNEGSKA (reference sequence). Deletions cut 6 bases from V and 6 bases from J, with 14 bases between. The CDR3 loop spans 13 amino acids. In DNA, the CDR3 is TGCAGTGCCAGACAGTCAGGAGATGAAAAACTGTTTTTT. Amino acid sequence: CSARQSGDEKLFF.

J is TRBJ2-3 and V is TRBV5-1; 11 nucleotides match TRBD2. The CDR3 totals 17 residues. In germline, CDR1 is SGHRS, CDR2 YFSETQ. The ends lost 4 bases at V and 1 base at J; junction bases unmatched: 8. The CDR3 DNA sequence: TGCGCCAGCAGCCCGGGACTAGCGGCATCGCGCACAGATACGCAGTATTTT. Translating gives CASSPGLAASRTDTQYF.

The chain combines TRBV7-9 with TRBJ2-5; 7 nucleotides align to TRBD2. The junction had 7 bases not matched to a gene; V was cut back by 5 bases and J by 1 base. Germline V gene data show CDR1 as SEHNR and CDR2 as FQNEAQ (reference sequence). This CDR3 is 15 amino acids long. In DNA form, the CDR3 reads TGTGCCAGCAGCCTTCCAGCGGGGTCCCAAGAGACCCAGTACTTC. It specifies CASSLPAGSQETQYF. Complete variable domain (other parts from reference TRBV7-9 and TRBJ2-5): DTGVSQNPRHKITKRGQNVTFRCDPISEHNRLYWYRQTLGQGPEFLTYFQNEAQLEKSRLLSDRFSAERPKGSFSTLEIQRTEQGDSAMYLCASSLPAGSQETQYFGPGTRLLVL.

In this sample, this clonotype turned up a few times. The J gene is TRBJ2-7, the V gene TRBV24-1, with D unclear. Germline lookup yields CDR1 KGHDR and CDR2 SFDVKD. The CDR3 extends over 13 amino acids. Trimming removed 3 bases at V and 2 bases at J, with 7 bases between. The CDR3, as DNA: TGTGCCACCAGTGATCAGGACGCCTACGAGCAGTACTTC. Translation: CATSDQDAYEQYF.